This TCR beta chain originates from a study of beta chain features in type 1 diabetes. Study-wide results and caveats: For Type 1 diabetes patients, all four CD4+ subsets carried TCRB CDR3s that were moderately but significantly shorter. Shorter templates may be favored by PCR, equally so in patients and controls.

Investigators reverse transcribed all isolated RNA, so they sequenced expressed TCRB transcripts. Using immunoSEQ multiplex PCR, the repertoire was profiled, and TCRdb retains in-frame clones only, with some absent. The sample contains around 650,000 clones, roughly 12% of which appear only once. After removal of 3 bases from V and 7 bases from J, the junction contained 7 bases not matched to a gene. This CDR3 is 15 amino acids long. CDR1 and CDR2 from the germline V gene are SGHDN and FVKESK. This clone was detected a few times. Antigen specificity is unknown. Sequenced: naive CD4+ T cells from blood. This TCR came from a man aged 25 to 40 with type 1 diabetes. The rearrangement joins TRBV14 to TRBJ1-4; 8 bases agree with TRBD1. CDR3 amino acids: CASSHSGTGFEKLFF. As DNA, the CDR3 is TGTGCCAGCAGCCACAGTGGGACAGGTTTTGAAAAACTGTTTTTT.